Listed below are T cell receptor beta chains from one sample, sequenced in a study of shared clonotypes between healthy human individuals. Clones were sequenced by immunoSEQ multiplex PCR, and TCRdb holds only the in-frame ones, with some missing. The sample shows some 2.3 million clones, more than 80% of them seen only once. Sequencing input: naive CD4+ T cells from PBMCs. These receptor sequences come from a young man in good health. Some clones in this sample may be carry-over from other donors' samples. Each CDR3 is given with its conserved first and last residue. Each record gives: V gene, J gene, CDR3 protein.

TRBV30,TRBJ1-1,CAWIGRAWAEAFF
TRBV11-2,TRBJ1-1,CASSLSAALNTEAFF
TRBV4-1,TRBJ2-2,CASSQDLVTGELFF
TRBV4-3,TRBJ2-3,CASSQVGQTDTQYF
TRBV28,TRBJ1-1,CASSSPDRGMAFF
TRBV4-1,TRBJ1-4,CASSQEGGGIPNEKLFF
TRBV4-3,TRBJ1-1,CASSRSGTGDTEAFF
TRBV9,TRBJ1-2,CASSARIGVWGYTF
TRBV5-1,TRBJ1-1,CASSPLLRGSTEAFF
TRBV5-1,TRBJ1-5,CASSLDGGGPQHF
TRBV28,TRBJ1-4,CASRGALSRKTNEKLFF
TRBV16,TRBJ2-7,CASSPPQGRLAGTLGEQYF
TRBV10-3,TRBJ2-2,CAISESGSGELFF
TRBV5-5,TRBJ2-3,CASSPGQGGTDTQYF
TRBV29-1,TRBJ1-1,CSVGTGSTEAFF
TRBV7-7,TRBJ2-5,CASSSAGGPETQYF
TRBV19,TRBJ1-1,CASSIPGNTEAFF